This record concerns one TCR beta chain sequence. This sample was taken from a study of cytomegalovirus exposure and HLA in healthy donors. The PCR made use of 60 Vbeta and 13 Jbeta primers. Profiling relied on immunoSEQ multiplex PCR, and the TCRdb table lists in-frame clones only, not all of them. Among 200,000 to 250,000 clones listed, roughly 73% were seen once. V shed 5 bases, J shed 4 bases, and the junction held 10 bases outside the gene matches. Germline lookup yields CDR1 MGHRA and CDR2 YSYEKL. This CDR3 spans 17 amino acids. This rearrangement joins TRBV4-1 to TRBJ2-2; 10 nucleotides align to TRBD2. This TCR derives from a boy younger than 18 in good health and CMV-seronegative. The sample was PBMCs. The CDR3 bases are TGCGCCAGCAGCAGCCTTCTTAGCGGGAGGTCCACCGGGGAGCTGTTTTTT. Its translation is CASSSLLSGRSTGELFF.